This T cell receptor (beta chain) came from a study of beta chain features in type 1 diabetes. This clone turned up a few times. The antigen is not known. What was sequenced were expressed TCRB transcripts, since all of the isolated RNA had been reverse transcribed. TCRdb's table, derived via immunoSEQ multiplex PCR, lists solely in-frame clones and lacks some. Among around 120,000 clones listed, roughly 17% were seen once. Germline V gives CDR1 MGHRA, CDR2 YSYEKL. CDR3 size: 16 residues. The V gene end was trimmed by 2 bases and the J gene end by 4 bases; junction bases not matched to a gene: 9. General study points: Type 1 diabetes patients had moderately but significantly shorter TCRB CDR3s in all four CD4+ subsets.

The receptor was isolated from a man aged 18 to 30 with type 1 diabetes. Sequencing input: central memory CD4+ T cells from blood. The chain links TRBV4-1 to TRBJ1-2; TRBD1 matches 8 bases. Written as DNA, the CDR3 is TGCGCCAGCAGCCAAACCGGACAGGGAAGAGTCTATGGCTACACCTTC. It translates to CASSQTGQGRVYGYTF.